This T cell receptor beta chain was documented in a study of beta chain features in type 1 diabetes. As for the study in general: Patients and healthy donors were similar in age, gender and cell yields.

The isolated RNA, all of it, was reverse transcribed, so expressed TCRB transcripts were what got sequenced. TCRdb keeps only in-frame clones here, not all; method: immunoSEQ multiplex PCR. Among 900,000 or so clones, roughly 17% were seen once, and the ten largest hold 0.02% to 0.025%. Germline-derived CDR1 and CDR2 are SGHTA and FQGNSA. This CDR3 region has 18 residues. Trimming left V 1 base short and J 1 base short, with 19 bases between. General study findings and limits: Whether TCRB rearrangement is influenced by HLA type went unresolved here.

The table lists this clone with a few counts. The target antigen is unknown. The chain joins TRBV7-2 to TRBJ2-5; no reliable D call. Sequencing was performed on naive CD4+ T cells from blood. The sequence came from a woman younger than 30 in good health. This CDR3 is CASSLGQIGRPPQETQYF. For the CDR3, the DNA is TGTGCCAGCAGCTTAGGCCAGATCGGTAGACCACCCCAAGAGACCCAGTACTTC.